The 2 T cell receptor beta chains presented below share a single source sample, sequenced in a study of shared clonotypes between healthy human individuals. Libraries were prepared by immunoSEQ multiplex PCR; TCRdb keeps only in-frame clonotypes and omits some of them. The sample contains over 850,000 clones, 78% of which appear only once. Sequenced input: memory CD4+ T cells from PBMCs. Subset: CD45RA-negative fraction. These receptors came from a man between 18 and 35 years old in good health. Some clones in this sample may be carry-over from other donors' samples.

This sequence joins TRBV5-8 and TRBJ2-5; possible D gene TRBD2, 5 bases. Germline V gene lookup returns CDR1 SGHTS and CDR2 YDEGEE. The V gene lost 0 bases and the J gene lost 4 bases, with 16 bases spanning the gap. This CDR3 has 16 amino acids. CDR3 sequence reads: CASSLGEGVISETQYF. For the CDR3, the DNA is TGTGCCAGCAGCTTGGGAGAGGGAGTTATTTCAGAGACCCAGTACTTC.

The gene calls are TRBV7-9 and TRBJ1-3; D is unclear. CDR3 length: 14 residues. Germline V gene lookup returns CDR1 SEHNR and CDR2 FQNEAQ (reference sequence). Trimming removed 5 bases from V and 2 bases from J, with 10 bases in between. CDR3 protein: CASSDIRAGNTIYF. CDR3 nucleotide sequence: TGTGCCAGCAGCGATATTCGGGCTGGAAACACCATATATTTT.